Given below is one T cell receptor (beta chain) in context. Germline V CDR1 and CDR2: SGHNT, YYREEE (reference sequence). The V segment lost 4 bases and the J segment 3 bases; nucleotides outside the gene matches: 5. CDR3 length equals 17 residues. The sample is drawn from a study of blood T cell repertoires in COVID-19. Overall study: Italy, Spain and the United States were the sources of the convalescent and acute COVID-19 samples. Sources were T cells, B-cell-depleted T cells, or PBMCs; the material itself was cDNA or gDNA.

In the original workflow: It was from reference gene primer amplification that nucleated cell counts were estimated. TCRdb's table, derived via immunoSEQ multiplex PCR, lists solely in-frame clones and lacks some. V, J and clone size reflect that table, while D and trimming were determined from the DNA. The repertoire holds roughly 48,000 clones, roughly 86% seen once, with roughly an eighth in the top ten. Source material: peripheral blood. This receptor was obtained from a human donor in a cohort sampled during active COVID-19. The rearrangement joins TRBV5-4 to TRBJ2-2; 14 bases agree with TRBD2. The CDR3, as DNA: TGTGCCAGCAGCCCGGGACTAGCGGGGGTGGACACCGGGGAGCTGTTTTTT. Its protein is CASSPGLAGVDTGELFF.